One sample yielded the 28 T cell receptor beta chains listed below, sequenced in a study of blood T cell repertoires in COVID-19. TCRdb's copy holds only in-frame clones and misses some; the assay was immunoSEQ multiplex PCR. Here the sample spans about 220,000 clones, around 88% being singletons. The specimen was peripheral blood. Receptors were obtained from a woman aged 25 to 39 who had recovered from COVID-19.

The V call is TRBV11-2, the J call TRBJ2-1; TRBD2 matches 8 bases. CDR1 is SGHAT and CDR2 is FQNNGV in the germline V gene. The J segment lost 4 bases and the V segment lost 4 bases, leaving 6 bases of the junction unmatched. This CDR3 contains 15 residues. DNA for the CDR3: TGTGCCAGCAGCTACTATAGCGGGGCGTACAATGAGCAGTTCTTC. Its protein is CASSYYSGAYNEQFF.

This clone was seen only a few times. The gene calls are TRBV5-1 and TRBJ2-1; TRBD2 aligns across 7 bases. The CDR3 extends over 16 amino acids. Trimming at V came to 4 bases and at J to 0 bases, leaving 7 bases not matched to a gene. Germline V gene sequence: CDR1 SGHRS, CDR2 YFSETQ. CDR3: CASSGRGDGSYNEQFF. DNA of the CDR3: TGCGCCAGCAGCGGCCGGGGGGACGGCTCCTACAATGAGCAGTTCTTC. Complete variable domain (other parts from reference TRBV5-1 and TRBJ2-1): KAGVTQTPRYLIKTRGQQVTLSCSPISGHRSVSWYQQTPGQGLQFLFEYFSETQRNKGNFPGRFSGRQFSNSRSEMNVSTLELGDSALYLCASSGRGDGSYNEQFFGPGTRLTVL.

J is TRBJ2-5 and V is TRBV7-9, with TRBD1 identical over 10 bases. Germline assignment: CDR1 SEHNR and CDR2 FQNEAQ (reference sequence). V lost 3 bases and J lost 5; bases outside the gene matches: 3. The CDR3 loop spans 14 amino acids. CDR3 amino acids: CASSLTGGGETQYF. Here the CDR3 DNA reads TGTGCCAGCAGCTTGACAGGGGGCGGGGAGACCCAGTACTTC.

The rearrangement links TRBV6-2 or TRBV6-3 to TRBJ2-3; TRBD2 matches 10 bases. This CDR3 has 16 amino acids. The V gene end was trimmed by 2 bases and the J gene end by 5 bases; junction bases not matched to a gene: 7. Germline values: CDR1 MNHEY, CDR2 SVGEGT. Here the CDR3 reads CASSYAAGGPGDTQYF. CDR3 in DNA: TGTGCCAGCAGTTACGCAGCGGGGGGGCCGGGAGATACGCAGTATTTT.

Written as DNA, the CDR3 is TGTGCCAGTAGCCTGACACAGGGAGCTGAAGCTTTCTTT. Translating gives CASSLTQGAEAFF. V usage is TRBV19 and J usage is TRBJ1-1; TRBD1 is a possible D gene (6 bases). The CDR3 is 13 residues long. V was trimmed by 6 bases and J by 6 bases, leaving 14 bases between them. In germline, CDR1 is LNHDA, CDR2 SQIVND (reference sequence).

The V call is TRBV3-1 (or the pseudogene TRBV3-2), the J call TRBJ1-2, with D possibly TRBD1 on 6 matching bases. This CDR3 comprises 13 residues. The V gene lost 4 bases and the J gene lost 5 bases, with 11 bases spanning the gap. Germline V lookup: CDR1 LGHDT, CDR2 YNNKEL (reference sequence). The CDR3 sequence: CASSRGGRYGYTF. CDR3 sequence (DNA): TGTGCCAGCAGCCGAGGGGGACGGTATGGCTACACCTTC.

The chain joins TRBV10-2 to TRBJ1-2; TRBD1 is a possible D gene (5 bases). V gave up 7 bases and J gave up 7 bases, with 13 bases separating them. The germline CDR1 and CDR2 sequences are WSHSY and SAAADI. This CDR3 is built from 12 residues. CDR3 protein: CASTQSGAGYTF. CDR3 sequence (DNA): TGCGCCAGCACCCAGAGCGGGGCTGGCTACACCTTC.

V and J are TRBV6-4 and TRBJ1-3, with D perhaps matching TRBD1 (6 bases). Trimming shortened V by 6 bases and J by 4 bases, and 10 bases separated the two germline ends. Per germline, CDR1 MRHNA and CDR2 SNTAGT. This CDR3 contains 13 residues. Here the CDR3 DNA reads TGTGCCAGCAGCCCAGGGGACGGAAACACCATATATTTT. It specifies CASSPGDGNTIYF.

The rearrangement joins TRBV19 to TRBJ2-2, with 9 bases fitting TRBD2. Germline V gene lookup returns CDR1 LNHDA and CDR2 SQIVND (reference sequence). The CDR3 sequence is 17 residues long. The J segment lost 4 bases and the V segment lost 6 bases, leaving 12 bases of the junction unmatched. The chain's CDR3 is CASRGAGGALVTGELFF. The CDR3 DNA reads as TGTGCCAGTAGAGGAGCGGGGGGCGCCTTGGTCACCGGGGAGCTGTTTTTT.

This sequence joins TRBV29-1 and TRBJ2-3, with 7 bases lining up with TRBD2. Germline loops: CDR1 SQVTM, CDR2 ANQGSEA. This CDR3 comprises 15 residues. With 8 bases clipped from V and 3 bases from J, the junction kept 14 bases outside the gene matches. The CDR3, as DNA: TGCAGCTTCATACGGGCTAGCGGACTTACAGATACGCAGTATTTT. Translation gives CSFIRASGLTDTQYF.

The chain combines TRBV6-4 with TRBJ2-5; TRBD1 matches 11 bases. The ends lost 6 bases at V and 5 bases at J; junction bases unmatched: 11. The CDR3 spans 16 residues. CDR1 and CDR2 (germline): MRHNA, SNTAGT. As DNA, the CDR3 is TGTGCCAGCAGACCCCTTGGACAGGGGGCGAGGGAGACCCAGTACTTC. Protein sequence: CASRPLGQGARETQYF.

This clone was observed a handful of times. The same CDR3 is also encoded by other DNA sequences in this sample. The chain couples TRBV9 to TRBJ2-2, with D unresolved. Trimming shortened V by 3 bases and J by 4 bases, and 7 bases separated the two germline ends. The germline V gene has CDR1 SGDLS and CDR2 YYNGEE. The CDR3 length is 13 residues. The DNA of the CDR3 is TGTGCCAGCAGCGCCAGTATCACCGGGGAGCTGTTTTTT. Amino acid sequence: CASSASITGELFF. Combining the CDR3 with reference TRBV9 and TRBJ2-2 gives the whole variable domain DSGVTQTPKHLITATGQRVTLRCSPRSGDLSVYWYQQSLDQGLQFLIQYYNGEERAKGNILERFSAQQFPDLHSELNLSSLELGDSALYFCASSASITGELFFGEGSRLTVL.

The chain has TRBV4-1 and TRBJ2-2, with 8 bases aligning to TRBD2. There are 19 residues in the CDR3. The germline V gene has CDR1 MGHRA and CDR2 YSYEKL. J lost 4 bases, V lost 1 base, and 14 bases had no gene match. The CDR3 DNA sequence: TGCGCCAGCAGCCAAGGGATAGACGGGAGGGGCCTGGGCACCGGGGAGCTGTTTTTT. Its protein is CASSQGIDGRGLGTGELFF.

The chain carries TRBV3-1 (or the pseudogene TRBV3-2) and TRBJ2-5, with a weak D call TRBD2 (6 bases). V lost 1 base to trimming and J lost 4 bases, with 22 bases between them. CDR1 and CDR2 (germline): LGHDT, YNNKEL (reference sequence). This CDR3 contains 18 residues. CDR3 amino acids: CASSQGGPRTTGGETQYF. The CDR3 bases are TGTGCCAGCAGCCAAGGGGGTCCGCGGACCACCGGGGGAGAGACCCAGTACTTC.

The V call is TRBV19, the J call TRBJ2-2, with TRBD2 identical over 14 bases. Germline CDR1 and CDR2: LNHDA and SQIVND (reference sequence). This CDR3 region has 20 residues. V shed 5 bases and J 1 base; nucleotides not matched to a gene: 12. DNA of the CDR3: TGTGCCAGTAGTCTTCGATTGGGACTAGCGGGGGCCGGGAACACCGGGGAGCTGTTTTTT. Protein product: CASSLRLGLAGAGNTGELFF.

The chain carries TRBV5-1 and TRBJ2-3; D might be TRBD2 (7 bases). Trimming shortened V by 5 bases and J by 2 bases, and 21 bases separated the two germline ends. Germline V gene lookup returns CDR1 SGHRS and CDR2 YFSETQ. This CDR3 is built from 17 residues. The chain's CDR3 is CASSGYRGGVLTDTQYF. The CDR3, as DNA: TGCGCCAGCAGTGGCTATAGAGGGGGGGTCCTCACAGATACGCAGTATTTT.

The chain links TRBV30 to TRBJ2-7; 9 bases are shared with TRBD1. V dropped 8 bases and J dropped 6; count of bases not matched to a gene: 8. This CDR3 comprises 12 residues. Germline values: CDR1 GTSNPN, CDR2 SVGIG (reference sequence). The CDR3 DNA sequence: TGTGCCAGTCGCCGACAGGGGGGCGAGCAGTACTTC. It is translated as CASRRQGGEQYF.

CDR3 residues: CASSFRTQQRNSPLHF. CDR3 sequence (DNA): TGTGCCAGCAGCTTTCGGACTCAGCAAAGGAATTCACCCCTCCACTTT. This chain links TRBV12-1 with TRBJ1-6. TRBV12-1 constitutes a pseudogene. The CDR3 totals 16 residues.

The V and J genes are TRBV10-3 and TRBJ1-6; D gene unclear. The CDR3 sequence is 17 residues long. The germline V gene has CDR1 ENHRY and CDR2 SYGVKD. V dropped 3 bases and J dropped 0 bases, with 12 bases sitting between them. The CDR3 sequence is CAISDPPVSSYNSPLHF. Here the CDR3 DNA reads TGTGCCATCAGTGACCCCCCCGTGAGCTCCTATAATTCACCCCTCCACTTT.

CDR3 sequence: CASSQEVGAGRNTEAFF. The DNA for the CDR3 is TGTGCCAGCAGCCAAGAGGTGGGGGCGGGTCGGAACACTGAAGCTTTCTTT. The chain recombines TRBV3-1 (or the pseudogene TRBV3-2) with TRBJ1-1; perhaps TRBD1 as D (6 bases). Deletions cut 0 bases from V and 1 base from J, with 15 bases between. Germline assignment: CDR1 LGHDT and CDR2 YNNKEL (reference sequence). The CDR3 sequence is 17 residues long.

The CDR3 coding sequence is TGCGCCAGCAGCTCCTTGGGAGGGACAGGGAGAGGCTACACCTTC. Its translation is CASSSLGGTGRGYTF. This rearrangement joins TRBV5-1 to TRBJ1-2; 9 bases map to TRBD1. Germline lookup yields CDR1 SGHRS and CDR2 YFSETQ. J was trimmed by 8 bases and V by 3 bases; bases with no gene match: 11. The CDR3 spans 15 residues. Drawing the rest from reference TRBV5-1 and TRBJ1-2, the complete variable domain is KAGVTQTPRYLIKTRGQQVTLSCSPISGHRSVSWYQQTPGQGLQFLFEYFSETQRNKGNFPGRFSGRQFSNSRSEMNVSTLELGDSALYLCASSSLGGTGRGYTFGSGTRLTVV.

The chain links TRBV12-3 or TRBV12-4 to TRBJ1-2, with 10 bases lining up with TRBD1. This CDR3 is 13 amino acids long. The V and J ends lost 10 bases and 7 bases, in that order; junction bases with no gene match: 9. This chain's CDR3 is CATSRDRGFGYTF. Written as DNA, the CDR3 is TGTGCCACTAGCCGGGACAGGGGTTTTGGCTACACCTTC.

V gene TRBV3-1 (or the pseudogene TRBV3-2) combines with J gene TRBJ2-2, with 11 bases aligning to TRBD1. Looked up from germline, CDR1 is LGHDT and CDR2 is YNNKEL (reference sequence). This CDR3 region has 15 residues. This chain's CDR3 is CPPVLGTGGTGELFF. CDR3 coding DNA: TGTCCTCCCGTTCTGGGGACAGGGGGAACCGGGGAGCTGTTTTTT.

The chain combines TRBV12-3 or TRBV12-4 with TRBJ1-2, with D possibly TRBD1 on 6 matching bases. Trimming left V 6 bases short and J 6 bases short, with 14 bases between. The CDR3 length is 13 residues. This CDR3 reads CASSRTASDGYTF. The CDR3 DNA sequence: TGTGCCAGCAGCAGGACAGCTTCGGATGGCTACACCTTC.

The J gene is TRBJ2-5, the V gene TRBV25-1; TRBD1 is a possible D gene (6 bases). There are 14 residues in the CDR3. V was clipped by 4 bases and J by 5 bases, with 14 bases between them. CDR1 is MGHDK and CDR2 is SYGVNS in the germline V gene. CDR3 in amino acids: CASSAAQGKETQYF. The DNA for the CDR3 is TGTGCCAGCAGTGCTGCACAGGGTAAGGAGACCCAGTACTTC.

J is TRBJ1-1 and V is TRBV24-1, with D uncertain. V was clipped by 1 base and J by 6 bases, with 11 bases between them. Germline CDR1 KGHDR, CDR2 SFDVKD. The CDR3 loop spans 14 amino acids. CDR3 in amino acids: CATSDFDTRAEAFF. The CDR3 DNA sequence: TGTGCCACCAGTGATTTTGACACTCGAGCTGAAGCTTTCTTT.

The chain carries TRBV15 and TRBJ2-6; D is unclear. This CDR3 has 17 amino acids. The V end lost 1 base, the J end lost 4 bases, and 14 bases lay between the germline ends. Per the germline V gene, CDR1 is LNHNV and CDR2 is YYDKDF (reference sequence). CDR3 protein: CATSRALPGSGANVLTF. For the CDR3, the DNA is TGTGCCACCAGCAGAGCCCTTCCCGGGTCAGGGGCCAACGTCCTGACTTTC. Drawing the rest from reference TRBV15 and TRBJ2-6, the complete variable domain is DAMVIQNPRYQVTQFGKPVTLSCSQTLNHNVMYWYQQKSSQAPKLLFHYYDKDFNNEADTPDNFQSRRPNTSFCFLDIRSPGLGDTAMYLCATSRALPGSGANVLTFGAGSRLTVL.

The chain joins TRBV11-2 to TRBJ2-3; 8 bases align to TRBD1. CDR1 SGHAT and CDR2 FQNNGV come from the germline V gene. The CDR3 totals 15 residues. The V segment lost 4 bases and the J segment 2 bases; nucleotides outside the gene matches: 5. The CDR3: CASSSDRVTTDTQYF. In nucleotides, the CDR3 is TGTGCCAGCAGCTCGGACAGGGTAACCACAGATACGCAGTATTTT.